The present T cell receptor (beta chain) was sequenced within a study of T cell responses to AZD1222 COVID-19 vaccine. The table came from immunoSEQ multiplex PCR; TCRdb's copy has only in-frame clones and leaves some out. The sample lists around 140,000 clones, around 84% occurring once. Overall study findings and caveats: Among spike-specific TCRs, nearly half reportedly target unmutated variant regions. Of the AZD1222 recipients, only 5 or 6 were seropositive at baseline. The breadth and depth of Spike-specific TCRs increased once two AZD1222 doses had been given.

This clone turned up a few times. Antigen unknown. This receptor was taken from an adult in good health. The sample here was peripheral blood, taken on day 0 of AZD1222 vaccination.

The CDR3: CASTPSATDKQHF. The CDR3 bases are TGTGCCAGCACCCCAAGTGCCACGGACAAACAGCATTTT. V is TRBV6-2 or TRBV6-3 and J is TRBJ1-5, with D possibly TRBD1 on 5 matching bases. Germline-derived CDR1 and CDR2 are MNHEY and SVGEGT. V lost 7 bases, J lost 13 bases, and 20 bases lay in between. CDR3 length: 13 amino acids.